This T cell receptor (beta chain) was captured in a study of human T cells and chemical hapten exposure. Whole-study context: Small pooled library volume differences mainly caused per-sample TCR yield variation.

Unique molecular identifiers were attached to individual cDNA molecules within the library. TCRdb independently ran MiXCR on the 5' RACE reads; one entry per CDR3 protein. The table shows roughly 110,000 distinct CDR3 sequences, with 19% occurring only once. This clonotype came up a few times. Blood, whole and unfractionated, served as the source for total RNA extraction. The sequence came from a human donor in good health.

The CDR3 is CASRTGGETQYF. CDR3 nucleotides: TGCGCCAGCAGGACGGGAGGTGAGACCCAGTACTTC. The chain employs TRBV5-1 and TRBJ2-5; 7 positions agree with TRBD2. CDR1 is SGHRS and CDR2 is YFSETQ in the germline V gene. V shed 5 bases and J 5 bases; nucleotides not matched to a gene: 3. This CDR3 region has 12 residues.